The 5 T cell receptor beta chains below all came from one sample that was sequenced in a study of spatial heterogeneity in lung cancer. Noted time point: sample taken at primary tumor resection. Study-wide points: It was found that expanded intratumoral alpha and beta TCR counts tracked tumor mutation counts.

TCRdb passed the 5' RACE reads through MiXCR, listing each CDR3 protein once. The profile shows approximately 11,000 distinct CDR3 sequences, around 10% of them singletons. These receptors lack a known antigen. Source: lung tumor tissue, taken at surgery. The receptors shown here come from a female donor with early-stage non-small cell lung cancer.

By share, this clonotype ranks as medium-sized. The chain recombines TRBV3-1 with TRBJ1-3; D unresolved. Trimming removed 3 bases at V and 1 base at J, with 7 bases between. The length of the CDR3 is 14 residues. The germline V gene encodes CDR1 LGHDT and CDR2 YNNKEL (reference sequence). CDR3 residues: CASSHRGSGNTIYF. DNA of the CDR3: TGTGCCAGCAGCCATCGTGGGTCTGGAAACACCATATATTTT.

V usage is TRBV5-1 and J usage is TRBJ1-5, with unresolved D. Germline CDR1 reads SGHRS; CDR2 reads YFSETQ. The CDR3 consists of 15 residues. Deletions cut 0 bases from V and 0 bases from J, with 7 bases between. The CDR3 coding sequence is TGCGCCAGCAGCTTGGAAGGCAGTAGCAATCAGCCCCAGCATTTT. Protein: CASSLEGSSNQPQHF.

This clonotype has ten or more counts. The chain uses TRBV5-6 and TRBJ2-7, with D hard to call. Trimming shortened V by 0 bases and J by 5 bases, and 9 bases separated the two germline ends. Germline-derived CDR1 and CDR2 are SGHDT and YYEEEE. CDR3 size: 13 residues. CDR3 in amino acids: CASSLGRANEQYF. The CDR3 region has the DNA TGTGCCAGCAGCTTGGGCAGAGCGAACGAGCAGTACTTC.

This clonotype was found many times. The CDR3 bases are TGCGCCAGCAGCCTGACCGGGACTAGCGGGAGGGGGGCCGGGGAGCTGTTTTTT. Its translation: CASSLTGTSGRGAGELFF. The gene calls are TRBV4-3 and TRBJ2-2; TRBD2 matches 16 bases. Losses at the gene ends were 4 bases for V and 6 bases for J; bases not matched to a gene: 8. The CDR3 sequence is 18 residues long. Looked up from germline, CDR1 is LGHNA and CDR2 is YSLEER.

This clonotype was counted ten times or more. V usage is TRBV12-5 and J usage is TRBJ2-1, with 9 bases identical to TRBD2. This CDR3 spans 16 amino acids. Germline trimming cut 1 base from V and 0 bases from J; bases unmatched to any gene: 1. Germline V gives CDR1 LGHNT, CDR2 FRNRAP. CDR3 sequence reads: CASGLGLAVSYNEQFF. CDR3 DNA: TGTGCTAGTGGTTTGGGACTAGCGGTCTCCTACAATGAGCAGTTCTTC.